This T cell receptor (beta chain) was captured by sequencing in a study of blood T cell repertoires in COVID-19. Across the whole study: In each case, the material was cDNA or gDNA derived from T cells, B-cell-depleted T cells, or PBMCs.

The CDR3 totals 15 residues. With V trimmed by 4 bases and J by 5 bases, 8 bases remained unmatched. The germline V gene has CDR1 MDHEN and CDR2 SYDVKM. As processed by the authors: Quantification of nucleated cells was approximated via reference gene primer amplification. Using immunoSEQ multiplex PCR, the repertoire was profiled, and TCRdb retains in-frame clones only, with some absent. That table supplies the V and J calls and clone size; D and trimming were determined from the DNA. The sample shows some 90,000 clones, about 90% of them seen only once. The sample was peripheral blood. The source of this sequence is a man aged 50 or older with COVID-19, enrolled during active disease. The gene calls are TRBV28 and TRBJ1-2; 9 nucleotides agree with TRBD1. CDR3 residues: CASSYRDREWYGYTF. CDR3 DNA sequence: TGTGCCAGCAGTTACCGGGACAGGGAATGGTATGGCTACACCTTC.